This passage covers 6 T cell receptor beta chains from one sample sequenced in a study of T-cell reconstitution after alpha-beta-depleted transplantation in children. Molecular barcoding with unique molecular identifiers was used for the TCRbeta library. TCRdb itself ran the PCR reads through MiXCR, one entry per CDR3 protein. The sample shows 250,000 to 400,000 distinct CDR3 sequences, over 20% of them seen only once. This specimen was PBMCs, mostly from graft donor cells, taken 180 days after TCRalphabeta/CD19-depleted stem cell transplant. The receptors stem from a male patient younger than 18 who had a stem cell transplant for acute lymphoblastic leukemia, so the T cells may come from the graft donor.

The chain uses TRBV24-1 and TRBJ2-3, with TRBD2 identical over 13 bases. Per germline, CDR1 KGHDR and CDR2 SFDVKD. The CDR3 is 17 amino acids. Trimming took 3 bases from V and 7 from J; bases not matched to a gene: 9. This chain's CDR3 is CATSDPWTSGRRNTQYF. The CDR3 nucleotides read TGTGCCACCAGTGATCCTTGGACTAGCGGGAGAAGAAATACGCAGTATTTT.

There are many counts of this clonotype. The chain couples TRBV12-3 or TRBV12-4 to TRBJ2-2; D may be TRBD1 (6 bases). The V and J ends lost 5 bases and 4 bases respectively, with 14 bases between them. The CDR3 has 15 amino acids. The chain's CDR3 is CASSTWTVTTGELFF. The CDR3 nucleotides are TGTGCCAGCAGTACCTGGACAGTCACCACCGGGGAGCTGTTTTTT.

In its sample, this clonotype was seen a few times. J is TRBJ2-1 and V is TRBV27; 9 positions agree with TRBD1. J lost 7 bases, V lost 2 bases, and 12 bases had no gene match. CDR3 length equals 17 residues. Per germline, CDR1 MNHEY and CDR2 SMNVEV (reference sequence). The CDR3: CASSLGLRTGVMNEQFF. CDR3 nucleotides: TGTGCCAGCAGTTTAGGTCTCCGGACAGGGGTGATGAATGAGCAGTTCTTC.

This chain's CDR3 is CAIRGGTRGQETQYF. In DNA form, the CDR3 reads TGTGCCATCAGGGGGGGGACTAGAGGCCAAGAGACCCAGTACTTC. V gene TRBV10-3 combines with J gene TRBJ2-5; 8 bases map to TRBD2. The CDR3 spans 15 residues. V dropped 6 bases and J dropped 1; count of bases not matched to a gene: 7. The germline CDR1 and CDR2 sequences are ENHRY and SYGVKD.

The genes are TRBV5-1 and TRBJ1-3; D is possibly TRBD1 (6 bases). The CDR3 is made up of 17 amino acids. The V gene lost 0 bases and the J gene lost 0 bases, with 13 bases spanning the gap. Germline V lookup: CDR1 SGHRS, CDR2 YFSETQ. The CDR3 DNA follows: TGCGCCAGCAGCTTGGAGATAGGGGGACGCTCTGGAAACACCATATATTTT. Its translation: CASSLEIGGRSGNTIYF.

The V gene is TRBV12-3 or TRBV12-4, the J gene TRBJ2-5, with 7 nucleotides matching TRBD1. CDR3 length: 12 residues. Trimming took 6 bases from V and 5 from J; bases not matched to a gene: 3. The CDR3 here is CASRTGSETQYF. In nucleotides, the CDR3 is TGTGCCAGCAGGACAGGGTCGGAGACCCAGTACTTC.